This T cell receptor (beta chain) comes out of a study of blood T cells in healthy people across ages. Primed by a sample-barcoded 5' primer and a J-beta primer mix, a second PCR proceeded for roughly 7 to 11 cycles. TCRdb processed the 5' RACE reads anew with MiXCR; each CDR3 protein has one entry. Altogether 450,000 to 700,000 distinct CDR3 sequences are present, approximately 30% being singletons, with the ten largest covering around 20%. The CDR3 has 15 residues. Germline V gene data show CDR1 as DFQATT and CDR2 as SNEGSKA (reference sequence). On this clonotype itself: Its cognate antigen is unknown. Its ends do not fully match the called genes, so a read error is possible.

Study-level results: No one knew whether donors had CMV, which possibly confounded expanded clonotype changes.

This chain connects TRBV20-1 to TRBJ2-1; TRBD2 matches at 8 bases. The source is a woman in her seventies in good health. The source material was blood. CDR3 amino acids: CSARIAGPSHNEQFF. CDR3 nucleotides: TGCAGCGCTAGAATAGCGGGACCTTCCCACAATGAGCAGTTCTTC.